This TCR beta chain was retrieved from a study of T-cell memory formation after mild COVID-19. About the study: Among the donors, TCR clusters were largely specific to each donor. The study, taken as a whole, reports: Memory sampled before infection contained some responding clones, suggesting cross-reactive memory joined. Shrinking CD4+ clones resided mostly in CM and EM, and CD8+ ones in EMRA. Balance between CD4 and CD8 was seen in clones contracting day 15 to 85, and a CD4+ lean was seen in later expanders.

With regard to this clonotype: Its antigen is currently unknown.

The V end lost 5 bases, the J end lost 5 bases, and 8 bases lay between the germline ends. The CDR3 covers 12 residues. Germline V gene data show CDR1 as MNHEY and CDR2 as SVGEGT. Each CDR3 protein is one row after TCRdb ran MiXCR on the 5' RACE reads. Seen here are about 140,000 distinct CDR3 sequences, 11% to 15% observed once, and the top ten hold 28%. The sequence came from an adult woman who had mild COVID-19 (a few samples of this study predate the infection). Cell type and time point are not known. The V and J genes are TRBV6-2 or TRBV6-3 and TRBJ2-3, with D unclear. Sequenced sample: PBMCs or a T cell subset sorted from them (not recorded which). For the CDR3, the DNA is TGTGCCAGCAGTCTGACGGGAGATACGCAGTATTTT. Translated: CASSLTGDTQYF.